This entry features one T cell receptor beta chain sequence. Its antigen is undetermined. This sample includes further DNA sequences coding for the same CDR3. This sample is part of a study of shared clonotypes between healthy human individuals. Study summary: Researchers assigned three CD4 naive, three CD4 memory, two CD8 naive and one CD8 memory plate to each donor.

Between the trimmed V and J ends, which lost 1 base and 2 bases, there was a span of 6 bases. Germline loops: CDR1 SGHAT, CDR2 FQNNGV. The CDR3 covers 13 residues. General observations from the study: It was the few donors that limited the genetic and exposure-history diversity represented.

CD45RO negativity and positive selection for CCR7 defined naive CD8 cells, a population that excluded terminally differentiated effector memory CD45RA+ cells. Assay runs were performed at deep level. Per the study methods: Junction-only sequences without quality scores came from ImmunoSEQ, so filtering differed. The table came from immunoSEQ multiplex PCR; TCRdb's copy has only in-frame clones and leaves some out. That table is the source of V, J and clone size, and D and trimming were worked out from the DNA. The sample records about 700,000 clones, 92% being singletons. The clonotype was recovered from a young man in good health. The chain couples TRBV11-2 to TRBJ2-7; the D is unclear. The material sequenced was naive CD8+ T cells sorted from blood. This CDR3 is CASSLGHPYEQYF. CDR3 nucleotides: TGTGCCAGCAGCTTAGGGCACCCCTACGAGCAGTACTTC.